The source of this TCR beta chain is a study of vaccination and CD4 T cells after COVID-19 (dated by TCRdb to between 2020 and 2023). The study in broad terms: Every convalescent patient had a positive nasal swab PCR test for SARS-CoV-2, with mild disease in roughly 10 patients and severe disease in one. Post-vaccine blood samples were obtained a median of around 67 days after the second vaccine dose, with a range of roughly 13 to 250 days. Each participant got two doses of either the Pfizer-BioNTech BNT162b2 vaccine (n=8) or the Moderna mRNA-1273 vaccine (n=2). Control cultures used a CEFX viral epitope pool as positive control, an HIV-1 Nef peptide pool as negative control, or no peptide. Post-COVID blood samples from convalescent patients were collected a median of about 100 days after diagnosis, with a range of roughly 30 to 170 days. Overlapping spike peptide pools from SARS-CoV-2 and from the common cold coronaviruses HCoV-NL63, HCoV-OC43 and HCoV-229E were used as culture stimuli. In the convalescent cohort there were six males and four females, among whom were two Hispanic individuals, seven Caucasians, two Asians and one multiracial person. The spike-specific CD4+ TCR repertoire was compared before and after mRNA vaccination in fewer than eleven COVID-19 convalescent patients and a handful of infection-naive healthy vaccine recipients. Beyond this particular receptor, the publication reports: Relatively few convalescent patients were included in the study, and early timepoints after natural infection were not analyzed. The median count of SARS-CoV-2-reactive clonotypes went up from 21 after infection to a few dozen after vaccination, although the change was not significant. Among the post-vaccine SARS-CoV-2-reactive clones in convalescent patients, a median 86.3% showed up only after vaccination, which suggests vaccine-specific priming. In convalescent patients, nearly all vaccine-specific clones (304 of 307) were found to be mono-reactive for SARS-CoV-2 spike rather than cross-reactive with common cold coronaviruses.

The sample's treatment or condition label, in plain terms: roughly 10-day PBMC culture with coronavirus spike peptide pools or control peptides (ViraFEST assay). The study used the ViraFEST assay, which expanded antigen-specific T cells with peptide pools and then identified expanded clonotypes by TCR sequencing. The convalescent patients' positive SARS-CoV-2 PCR tests were from March to December 2020, which was before the Alpha, Beta and Delta variants emerged in the United States. PBMCs were cultured at roughly 2 million per well in IMDM supplemented with about 5.5% human AB serum and about 9.6 IU/ml IL-2, with about 10 ug/ml peptide pools added. Half of the culture medium was replaced with fresh IL-2-containing medium on days 3 and 7. CD4+ T cells were isolated after roughly 9 days of culture through negative selection using the EasySep CD4+ T cell isolation kit. Ficoll-Paque Plus gradient centrifugation was used to isolate PBMCs from whole blood, and the isolated PBMCs were then either used fresh or cryopreserved at -140C. In general, triplicate wells were set up for every culture condition.

Relative to germline, V is 3 bases shorter and J is 6 bases shorter, with 14 bases between their ends. There are 14 amino acids in the CDR3, from cysteine to phenylalanine inclusive. Here the CDR3 DNA is all that survives: 42 bases in frame from base 1. From a lookup of the germline V gene, CDR1 and CDR2 are MDHEN and SYDVKM. Note on this clonotype: Its antigen specificity is not known. The sample holds no much larger clone one base away, and base qualities are not on file.

Libraries were prepared through PCR. TCR sequencing of DNA from cultured CD4+ T cells used the Oncomine TCR Beta short-read assay at the Johns Hopkins FTIC core. The QIAamp micro DNA kit was used to extract genomic DNA from the cultured CD4+ T cells. Oncomine TCR Beta libraries made from cultured CD4+ T cells were pooled using unique dual indexes and sequenced on an Illumina iSeq 100. As for how the authors treated the data: Non-productive sequences were removed, and CDR3s that did not start with C, did not end with F or W, or were shorter than 7 amino acids were discarded. Antigen-specific clonotypes were identified with the MANAFEST web application by comparing peptide-stimulated wells with reference and other culture wells. An FDR below 0.05, an odds ratio above 5, and a productive frequency above 0.1% in at least two of three replicate wells were required for clones to be considered positive. Cross-reactive clonotypes were defined as significantly expanded in both SARS-CoV-2 spike wells and at least one common cold coronavirus spike condition. CDR3 homology was assessed with Levenshtein distances (stringdist) and unrooted phylogenetic trees (ape) in R version 3.6.1. TCRdb reanalyzed the raw reads on its own, using fastp at Q25 for trimming and MiXCR for clone calling, and kept in-frame beta chains. Entries are consolidated by CDR3 protein sequence, retaining the most common genes and DNA. The V and J calls and clone size are TCRdb's, not the authors'. Here the sample has 9,500 to 13,000 distinct CDR3 sequences; 30% occur a single time. Over 8% of the sample goes to the ten largest clones.

Sequenced here: CD4+ T cells from blood, cultured in vitro, sampled after SARS-CoV-2 vaccination. Rearrangement joined TRBV28 to TRBJ1-2; the D gene lacks a confident call. This TCR derives from a human donor who had recovered from COVID-19. The CDR3 is CASSLGTGSNGYTF. The DNA sequence is as follows: TGTGCCAGCAGTTTGGGTACGGGTAGTAATGGCTACACCTTC.